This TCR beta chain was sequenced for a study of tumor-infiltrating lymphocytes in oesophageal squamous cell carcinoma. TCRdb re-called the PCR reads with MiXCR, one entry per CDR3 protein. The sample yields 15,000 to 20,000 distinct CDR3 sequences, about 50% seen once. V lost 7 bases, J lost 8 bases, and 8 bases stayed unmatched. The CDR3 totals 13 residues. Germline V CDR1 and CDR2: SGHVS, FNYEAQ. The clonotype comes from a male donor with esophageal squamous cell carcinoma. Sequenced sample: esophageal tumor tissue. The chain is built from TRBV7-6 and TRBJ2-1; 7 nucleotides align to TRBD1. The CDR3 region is CASISTGTDEQFF. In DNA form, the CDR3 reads TGTGCCAGCATCTCGACAGGGACCGATGAGCAGTTCTTC.